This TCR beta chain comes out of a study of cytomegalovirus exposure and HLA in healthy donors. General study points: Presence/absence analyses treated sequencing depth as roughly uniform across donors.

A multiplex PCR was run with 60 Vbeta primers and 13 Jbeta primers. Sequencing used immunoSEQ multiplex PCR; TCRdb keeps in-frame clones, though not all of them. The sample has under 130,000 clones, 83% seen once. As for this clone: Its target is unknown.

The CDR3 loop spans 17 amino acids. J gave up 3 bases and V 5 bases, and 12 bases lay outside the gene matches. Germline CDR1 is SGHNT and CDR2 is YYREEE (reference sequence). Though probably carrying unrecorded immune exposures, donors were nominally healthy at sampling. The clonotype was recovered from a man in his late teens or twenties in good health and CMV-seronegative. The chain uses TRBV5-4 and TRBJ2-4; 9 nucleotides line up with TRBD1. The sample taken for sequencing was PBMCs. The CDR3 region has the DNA TGTGCCAGCAGTCCGATTTGGGACAGGGTCGACAAAAACATTCAGTACTTC. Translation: CASSPIWDRVDKNIQYF.